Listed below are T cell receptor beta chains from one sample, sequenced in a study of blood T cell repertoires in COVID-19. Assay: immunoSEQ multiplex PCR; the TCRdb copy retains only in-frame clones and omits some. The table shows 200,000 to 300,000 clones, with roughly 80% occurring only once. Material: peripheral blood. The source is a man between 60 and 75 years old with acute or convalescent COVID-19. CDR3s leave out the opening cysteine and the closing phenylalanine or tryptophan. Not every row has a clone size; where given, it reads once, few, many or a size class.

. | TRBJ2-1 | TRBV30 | AWSPAGSNEQF
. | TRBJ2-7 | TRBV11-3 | ASSYSGRLYEQY
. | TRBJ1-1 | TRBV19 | ASSPSVWTMNTEAF
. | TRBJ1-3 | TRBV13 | ASSLGRTAGNTIY
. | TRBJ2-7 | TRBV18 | ASSPPRTGAYEQY
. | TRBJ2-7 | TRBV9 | ASSSGRASSGLYEQY
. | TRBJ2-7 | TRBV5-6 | ASSLAAGAYEQY
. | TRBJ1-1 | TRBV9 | ASSLGQNSIEAF
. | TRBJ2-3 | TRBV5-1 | ASSLGNSRGASTDTQY
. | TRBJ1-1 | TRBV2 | ASSEGGLNTEAF
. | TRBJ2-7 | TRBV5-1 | ASSLEGAGYEQY
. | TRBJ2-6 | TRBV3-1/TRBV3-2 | ASSPDRGPGANVLT
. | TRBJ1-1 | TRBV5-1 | ASGETGITEAF
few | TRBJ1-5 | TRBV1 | TSSSLNQPQH
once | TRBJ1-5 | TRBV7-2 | ASSLGEAREAH
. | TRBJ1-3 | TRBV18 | ASSPTPQGNTIY
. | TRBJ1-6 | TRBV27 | ASSPRQGRTSTLGSPLH
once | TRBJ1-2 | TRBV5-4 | ASSLATVNYGYT
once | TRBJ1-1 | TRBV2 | ASSEGRLRLHTEAF
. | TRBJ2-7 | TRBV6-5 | ASSYGGDTYEQY
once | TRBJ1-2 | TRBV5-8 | ASSLVGQGIYGYT
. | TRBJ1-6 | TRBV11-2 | ASSSEGQGTSPLH
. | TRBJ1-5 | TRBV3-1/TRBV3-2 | ASSQDRSQPQH
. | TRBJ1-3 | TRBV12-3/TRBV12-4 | ASRGTAGNTIY
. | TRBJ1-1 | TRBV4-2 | ASSHRGASGTEAF
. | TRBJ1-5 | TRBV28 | ASRSHLREISNQPQH
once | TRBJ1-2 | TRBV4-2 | ASSQVVRGNYGYT
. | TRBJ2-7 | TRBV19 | ASSIDREGEQY
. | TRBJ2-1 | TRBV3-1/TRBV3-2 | ASSQSSGGYNEQF
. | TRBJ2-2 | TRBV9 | ASSVARDRAVTGELF
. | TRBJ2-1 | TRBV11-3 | ASSSAIPGQGASYNEQF
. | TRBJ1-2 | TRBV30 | AFSGTNYGYT
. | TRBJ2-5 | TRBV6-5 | ASGRQGRETQY
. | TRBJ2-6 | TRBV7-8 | ASSPPRDSGANVLT
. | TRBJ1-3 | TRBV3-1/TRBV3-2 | ASSQALQGSGNTIY
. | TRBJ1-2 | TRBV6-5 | ASSPGTDGYT